The 30 T cell receptor beta chains given below trace back to one sample, sequenced in a study of blood T cell repertoires in COVID-19. Libraries were prepared by immunoSEQ multiplex PCR; TCRdb keeps only in-frame clonotypes and omits some of them. The sample yields hundreds of thousands of clones, about 87% seen once. The sample taken for sequencing was PBMCs or T cells enriched from blood (not recorded which). The receptors stem from a woman in her forties or fifties who had recovered from COVID-19.

The chain carries TRBV4-1 and TRBJ2-1, with 14 bases identical to TRBD2. V shed 4 bases and J 9 bases; nucleotides not matched to a gene: 8. Germline assignment: CDR1 MGHRA and CDR2 YSYEKL. This CDR3 is 16 amino acids long. The DNA for the CDR3 is TGCGCCAGCAGCCTAGGGACTAGCGGGAGAGTCGGTGAGCAGTTCTTC. It is translated as CASSLGTSGRVGEQFF.

The genes are TRBV2 and TRBJ1-4, with 10 positions matching TRBD1. This CDR3 has 14 residues. The germline V gene encodes CDR1 SNHLY and CDR2 FYNNEI. The junction had 8 bases not matched to a gene; V was cut back by 8 bases and J by 8 bases. The CDR3: CASVRDRGWEKLFF. CDR3 coding DNA: TGTGCCAGCGTTAGGGACAGGGGCTGGGAAAAACTGTTTTTT.

Only one count was recorded for this clone. The V and J genes are TRBV19 and TRBJ1-2; TRBD1 matches at 8 bases. The germline CDR1 and CDR2 sequences are LNHDA and SQIVND (reference sequence). CDR3 length equals 15 residues. The V and J ends lost 2 bases and 2 bases, in that order; junction bases with no gene match: 4. CDR3 sequence: CASSIPTGANYGYTF. The DNA of the CDR3 is TGTGCCAGTAGTATACCGACAGGGGCCAACTATGGCTACACCTTC.

The rearrangement links TRBV7-3 to TRBJ1-2; 12 nucleotides align to TRBD1. In germline, CDR1 is SGHTA, CDR2 FQGTGA. With V trimmed by 0 bases and J by 6 bases, 11 bases remained unmatched. CDR3 size: 18 residues. The CDR3 is CASSLTGTGGQRRHGYTF. The CDR3 bases are TGTGCCAGCAGCTTAACGGGGACAGGGGGCCAAAGGAGACATGGCTACACCTTC.

The chain links TRBV7-2 to TRBJ2-1, with TRBD2 identical over 9 bases. Unmatched junction bases numbered 7, after V lost 4 bases and J lost 6 bases. The germline V gene encodes CDR1 SGHTA and CDR2 FQGNSA. This CDR3 comprises 15 residues. The CDR3 nucleotides read TGTGCCAGCAGCTCGGTCGGGACTAGCTCCAATGAGCAGTTCTTC. This sequence encodes CASSSVGTSSNEQFF. Supplemented by reference TRBV7-2 and TRBJ2-1, the full variable domain reads GAGVSQSPSNKVTEKGKDVELRCDPISGHTALYWYRQSLGQGLEFLIYFQGNSAPDKSGLPSDRFSAERTGGSVSTLTIQRTQQEDSAVYLCASSSVGTSSNEQFFGPGTRLTVL.

The chain is built from TRBV28 and TRBJ1-5; 7 positions match TRBD1. Trimming at V came to 11 bases and at J to 3 bases, leaving 7 bases not matched to a gene. Looked up from germline, CDR1 is MDHEN and CDR2 is SYDVKM. There are 13 residues in the CDR3. CDR3 DNA sequence: TGTGCCGGGACCGACAGGGACAATCAGCCCCAGCATTTT. It yields the protein CAGTDRDNQPQHF. Full variable domain (remainder filled in from reference TRBV28 and TRBJ1-5): DVKVTQSSRYLVKRTGEKVFLECVQDMDHENMFWYRQDPGLGLRLIYFSYDVKMKEKGDIPEGYSVSREKKERFSLILESASTNQTSMYLCAGTDRDNQPQHFGDGTRLSIL.

V is TRBV9 and J is TRBJ2-1; 12 nucleotides line up with TRBD2. Germline CDR1 reads SGDLS; CDR2 reads YYNGEE. The CDR3 sequence is 17 residues long. V shed 3 bases, J shed 7 bases, and the junction held 11 bases outside the gene matches. CDR3 protein: CASSAGTSGPQWNEQFF. For the CDR3, the DNA is TGTGCCAGCAGCGCCGGGACTAGCGGGCCTCAGTGGAATGAGCAGTTCTTC. The full variable domain, rest sourced from reference TRBV9 and TRBJ2-1, is DSGVTQTPKHLITATGQRVTLRCSPRSGDLSVYWYQQSLDQGLQFLIQYYNGEERAKGNILERFSAQQFPDLHSELNLSSLELGDSALYFCASSAGTSGPQWNEQFFGPGTRLTVL.

The rearrangement uses TRBV5-1 and TRBJ1-6, with D possibly TRBD1 on 5 matching bases. Germline CDR1 and CDR2: SGHRS and YFSETQ. The CDR3 runs 15 residues. The V gene lost 3 bases and the J gene lost 3 bases, with 10 bases spanning the gap. This CDR3 is CASSSETGYNSPLHF. The CDR3 bases are TGCGCCAGCAGCTCCGAAACAGGCTATAATTCACCCCTCCACTTT.

This chain joins TRBV2 and TRBJ1-5; no firm D call. CDR1 is SNHLY and CDR2 is FYNNEI in the germline V gene. V shed 5 bases and J shed 6 bases, with 14 bases lying between them. This CDR3 is built from 14 residues. The CDR3 sequence: CASSPTRVPQPQHF. In DNA form, the CDR3 reads TGTGCCAGCAGTCCAACCCGGGTTCCTCAGCCCCAGCATTTT. The full variable domain, in which reference TRBV2 and TRBJ1-5 provide the parts outside the CDR3, is EPEVTQTPSHQVTQMGQEVILRCVPISNHLYFYWYRQILGQKVEFLVSFYNNEISEKSEIFDDQFSVERPDGSNFTLKIRSTKLEDSAMYFCASSPTRVPQPQHFGDGTRLSIL.

This clone has a single count. The chain carries TRBV14 and TRBJ1-1, with no clear D. V lost 3 bases to trimming and J lost 2 bases, with 10 bases between them. Germline-derived CDR1 and CDR2 are SGHDN and FVKESK. This CDR3 contains 14 residues. The CDR3 here is CASSHYRDNTEAFF. In nucleotides, the CDR3 is TGTGCCAGCAGCCATTACAGAGATAACACTGAAGCTTTCTTT.

The chain recombines TRBV28 with TRBJ1-3; D uncertain. CDR3 length: 13 amino acids. The ends were cut back, 8 bases at V and 4 bases at J, with 12 bases in the middle. The germline gives CDR1 MDHEN, CDR2 SYDVKM. The CDR3, as DNA: TGTGCCAGCGTTGGAGGGAGAGGAAACACCATATATTTT. The encoded protein is CASVGGRGNTIYF.

This clone showed up just a few times. The chain employs TRBV21-1 and TRBJ1-6; TRBD1 was called by the table and not checked on the DNA. TRBV21-1 is tagged as a pseudogene. The CDR3 is 18 residues long. CDR3 sequence: CASNLLTGESSYNSPLHF. In nucleotides, the CDR3 is TGTGCCAGCAACCTACTTACAGGGGAAAGCTCCTATAATTCACCCCTCCACTTT.

V is TRBV30 and J is TRBJ1-6; D gene ambiguous. V was clipped by 7 bases and J by 0 bases, with 10 bases between them. CDR1 GTSNPN and CDR2 SVGIG come from the germline V gene (reference sequence). This CDR3 spans 14 amino acids. The CDR3 DNA reads TGTGCCTCGAAACAAAGCTCCTATAATTCACCCCTCCACTTT. Protein product: CASKQSSYNSPLHF.

This chain links TRBV3-1 (or the pseudogene TRBV3-2) with TRBJ2-3; 7 bases match TRBD1. This CDR3 is 18 amino acids long. The germline V gene has CDR1 LGHDT and CDR2 YNNKEL (reference sequence). The ends lost 1 base at V and 5 bases at J; junction bases unmatched: 15. The CDR3 DNA sequence: TGTGCCAGCAGCCAAGGGGGACAGCCATTCAGAATTGTAGATACGCAGTATTTT. Its protein is CASSQGGQPFRIVDTQYF.

The chain couples TRBV6-5 to TRBJ2-1, with a weak D call TRBD2 (6 bases). This CDR3 spans 15 amino acids. The germline V and J ends were trimmed by 5 bases and 2 bases, with 13 bases remaining between them. CDR1 and CDR2 (germline): MNHEY, SVGAGI. CDR3 residues: CASSPGLWTYNEQFF. CDR3 in DNA: TGTGCCAGCAGTCCGGGACTTTGGACCTACAATGAGCAGTTCTTC.

This clone has only one observation. The rearrangement joins TRBV6-1 to TRBJ1-1; TRBD1 matches 10 bases. Trimming took 4 bases from V and 0 from J; bases not matched to a gene: 5. This CDR3 spans 16 amino acids. The germline V gene encodes CDR1 MNHNS and CDR2 SASEGT. The CDR3: CASSAGTGAMNTEAFF. CDR3 sequence (DNA): TGTGCCAGCAGTGCCGGGACAGGGGCCATGAACACTGAAGCTTTCTTT.

The chain is built from TRBV9 and TRBJ2-7, with D possibly being TRBD2 (5 bases). V lost 3 bases and J 0 bases, leaving 10 bases between the germline ends. This CDR3 has 14 residues. Germline V gene lookup returns CDR1 SGDLS and CDR2 YYNGEE. CDR3 loop: CASSAGVSSYEQYF. DNA of the CDR3: TGTGCCAGCAGCGCCGGGGTTAGCTCCTACGAGCAGTACTTC.

This CDR3 reads CASSMDRNSPLHF. CDR3 sequence (DNA): TGCGCCAGCAGCATGGATCGGAATTCACCCCTCCACTTT. The rearrangement links TRBV5-1 to TRBJ1-6; D uncertain. Trimming removed 4 bases from V and 7 bases from J, with 9 bases in between. This CDR3 has 13 residues. From germline, CDR1 is SGHRS and CDR2 YFSETQ. Based on the CDR3 plus reference TRBV5-1 and TRBJ1-6, the full variable domain is KAGVTQTPRYLIKTRGQQVTLSCSPISGHRSVSWYQQTPGQGLQFLFEYFSETQRNKGNFPGRFSGRQFSNSRSEMNVSTLELGDSALYLCASSMDRNSPLHFGNGTRLTVT.

The V call is TRBV18, the J call TRBJ2-1; the D gene is possibly TRBD1 (6 bases). Deletions cut 3 bases from V and 4 bases from J, with 7 bases between. Germline CDR1 is KGHSH and CDR2 is LQKENI. The CDR3 totals 13 residues. CDR3 sequence reads: CASSPQGYNEQFF. Written as DNA, the CDR3 is TGTGCCAGCTCACCTCAGGGGTACAATGAGCAGTTCTTC.

V is TRBV27 and J is TRBJ2-7; TRBD2 agrees at 9 bases. J gave up 3 bases and V 3 bases, and 6 bases lay outside the gene matches. Germline V gene sequence: CDR1 MNHEY, CDR2 SMNVEV (reference sequence). The CDR3 has 15 amino acids. The CDR3 loop reads CASSFVAGAGYEQYF. In DNA, the CDR3 is TGTGCCAGCAGTTTTGTAGCGGGAGCTGGCTACGAGCAGTACTTC.

The V call is TRBV28, the J call TRBJ2-2; possibly TRBD1 for D (6 bases). The ends were cut back, 7 bases at V and 4 bases at J, with 10 bases in the middle. Germline CDR1 reads MDHEN; CDR2 reads SYDVKM. The CDR3 consists of 13 residues. The CDR3 region has the DNA TGTGCCAGCATAAGGACAGCCACCGGGGAGCTGTTTTTT. This gives the protein CASIRTATGELFF.

The V and J genes are TRBV7-3 and TRBJ2-1; D may be TRBD2 (6 bases). The V end was cut by 5 bases, the J end by 7 bases, with 15 bases between. The CDR3 spans 14 residues. CDR1 and CDR2 (germline): SGHTA, FQGTGA. CDR3 residues: CASSLPGTQNEQFF. CDR3 coding DNA: TGTGCCAGCAGCCTCCCCGGGACTCAAAATGAGCAGTTCTTC.

This sequence joins TRBV2 and TRBJ1-1; D call uncertain. Germline V lookup: CDR1 SNHLY, CDR2 FYNNEI. The CDR3 is made up of 11 amino acids. Between the trimmed V and J ends, which lost 3 bases and 3 bases, there was a span of 2 bases. CDR3 DNA sequence: TGTGCCAGCAGTGACTACACTGAAGCTTTCTTT. Protein sequence: CASSDYTEAFF.

The V gene is TRBV12-3 or TRBV12-4, the J gene TRBJ2-7; D possibly corresponds to TRBD2 (5 bases). V dropped 6 bases and J dropped 3 bases, with 9 bases sitting between them. The CDR3 is 12 residues long. The DNA of the CDR3 is TGTGCCAGCAGCTTTAGCGACTACGAGCAGTACTTC. Protein product: CASSFSDYEQYF.

The V gene is TRBV7-2, the J gene TRBJ2-5; 7 nucleotides agree with TRBD1. CDR1 is SGHTA and CDR2 is FQGNSA in the germline V gene. This CDR3 spans 13 amino acids. Trimming removed 5 bases from V and 4 bases from J; junction bases left unmatched: 4. DNA for the CDR3: TGTGCCAGCAGCCGGGACAGAAGAGAGACCCAGTACTTC. It codes for CASSRDRRETQYF. Full variable domain (remainder filled in from reference TRBV7-2 and TRBJ2-5): GAGVSQSPSNKVTEKGKDVELRCDPISGHTALYWYRQSLGQGLEFLIYFQGNSAPDKSGLPSDRFSAERTGGSVSTLTIQRTQQEDSAVYLCASSRDRRETQYFGPGTRLLVL.

The chain links TRBV28 to TRBJ1-4; a possible D gene is TRBD1 (6 bases). V was cut by 6 bases and J by 3 bases, with 14 bases left in between. Germline V lookup: CDR1 MDHEN, CDR2 SYDVKM. This CDR3 region has 15 residues. The CDR3 loop reads CASRPTGAANEKLFF. CDR3 DNA: TGTGCCAGCAGGCCGACAGGTGCCGCTAATGAAAAACTGTTTTTT.

This clone showed up just once. The V gene is TRBV28, the J gene TRBJ2-7; 7 bases are shared with TRBD1. The trim removed 5 bases at V and 2 bases at J, leaving 6 bases unmatched. Looked up from germline, CDR1 is MDHEN and CDR2 is SYDVKM. The CDR3 covers 14 residues. The CDR3 nucleotides read TGTGCCAGCAGTACGACAGGGATCACCTACGAGCAGTACTTC. Its translation: CASSTTGITYEQYF. The full variable domain, with the rest looked up from reference TRBV28 and TRBJ2-7, is DVKVTQSSRYLVKRTGEKVFLECVQDMDHENMFWYRQDPGLGLRLIYFSYDVKMKEKGDIPEGYSVSREKKERFSLILESASTNQTSMYLCASSTTGITYEQYFGPGTRLTVT.

This clone was counted a few times. V usage is TRBV29-1 and J usage is TRBJ2-1, with TRBD2 matching 9 bases. The germline CDR1 and CDR2 sequences are SQVTM and ANQGSEA. V shed 3 bases, J shed 5 bases, and the junction held 5 bases outside the gene matches. The CDR3 spans 14 residues. CDR3 nucleotides: TGCAGCGTTGACATAGCGGGAGTTAACAATGAGCAGTTCTTC. This sequence encodes CSVDIAGVNNEQFF.

This chain joins TRBV10-3 and TRBJ1-1, with 7 bases lining up with TRBD1. CDR3 size: 13 residues. V lost 4 bases and J lost 4; bases outside the gene matches: 3. Germline values: CDR1 ENHRY, CDR2 SYGVKD. The CDR3 protein is CAISGTGFTEAFF. The CDR3 DNA follows: TGTGCCATCAGTGGGACAGGTTTCACTGAAGCTTTCTTT.

The chain has TRBV4-1 and TRBJ1-1, with D possibly matching TRBD1 (6 bases). CDR3 length: 16 residues. Germline assignment: CDR1 MGHRA and CDR2 YSYEKL. Deletions cut 5 bases from V and 3 bases from J, with 19 bases between. For the CDR3, the DNA is TGCGCCAGCAGCGTCCGGGACAAAGGGATGGACACTGAAGCTTTCTTT. As protein: CASSVRDKGMDTEAFF.